A single TCR beta chain is shown here with its context. Its cognate antigen is unknown. This record comes from a study of graft-versus-host responses after intestinal transplantation. Study overall: Transplant types were multivisceral, liver-intestinal, or isolated intestinal.

The CDR3 length is 10 residues. V was shortened by 3 bases and J by 11 bases, with 7 bases between the two germline ends. Germline V CDR1 and CDR2: MNHNS, SASEGT. Data came from immunoSEQ multiplex PCR; TCRdb stores just in-frame clones and leaves some out. The sample includes over 100,000 clones, approximately 92% of them seen just once. The V gene is TRBV6-1, the J gene TRBJ1-1; D ambiguous. The starting material was unstimulated CD4+ T cells sorted from spleen or lymph node cells, obtained before intestinal transplant. The TCR sequence derives from a human donor who received an intestinal transplant. DNA for the CDR3: TGTGCCAGCAGTGACGCTCAGGCTTTCTTT. Protein sequence: CASSDAQAFF.